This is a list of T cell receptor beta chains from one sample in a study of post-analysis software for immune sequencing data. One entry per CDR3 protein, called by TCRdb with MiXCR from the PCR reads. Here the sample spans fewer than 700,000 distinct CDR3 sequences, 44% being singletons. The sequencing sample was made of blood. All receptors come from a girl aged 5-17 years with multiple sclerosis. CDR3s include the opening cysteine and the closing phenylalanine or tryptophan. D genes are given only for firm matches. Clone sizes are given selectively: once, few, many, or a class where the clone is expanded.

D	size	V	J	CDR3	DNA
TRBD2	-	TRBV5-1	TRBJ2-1	CASSLFGSGGPPQFF	TGCGCCAGCAGCTTGTTCGGTAGCGGGGGACCCCCGCAGTTCTTC
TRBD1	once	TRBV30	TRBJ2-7	CAWSVPGGGYEQYF	TGTGCCTGGAGTGTACCAGGGGGCGGCTACGAGCAGTACTTC
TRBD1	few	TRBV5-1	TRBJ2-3	CASSPPTGSADTQYF	TGCGCCAGCAGCCCCCCGACAGGGTCTGCAGATACGCAGTATTTT
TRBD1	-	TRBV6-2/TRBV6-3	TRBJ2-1	CASSYDREGYGGSYNEQFF	TGTGCCAGCAGTTACGACAGGGAAGGGTATGGGGGCTCCTACAATGAGCAGTTCTTC
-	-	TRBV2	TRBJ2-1	CASSSPGAYNEQFF	TGTGCCAGCAGCTCACCAGGAGCTTACAATGAGCAGTTCTTC
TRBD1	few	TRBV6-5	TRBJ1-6	CASSSGQRDSPLHF	TGTGCCAGCAGTTCGGGACAGAGGGATTCACCCCTCCACTTT
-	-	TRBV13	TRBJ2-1	CASSFAPTEQFF	TGTGCCAGCAGCTTTGCGCCCACGGAGCAGTTCTTC
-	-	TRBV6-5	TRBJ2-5	CASSPGPLYGQYF	TGTGCCAGCAGCCCCGGGCCCCTTTACGGGCAGTACTTC
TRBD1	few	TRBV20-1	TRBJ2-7	CSASGRGSGEQYF	TGCAGTGCTAGCGGCAGGGGGTCCGGCGAGCAGTACTTC
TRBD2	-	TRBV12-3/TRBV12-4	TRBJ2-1	CASISAGTTFSSYNEQFF	TGTGCCAGCATATCCGCCGGGACTACCTTTAGCTCCTACAATGAGCAGTTCTTC
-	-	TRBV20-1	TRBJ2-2	CSASKGSNTGELFF	TGCAGTGCTTCAAAGGGGTCGAACACCGGGGAGCTGTTTTTT
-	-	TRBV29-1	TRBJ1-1	CSVESTQAFF	TGCAGCGTTGAATCCACCCAGGCTTTCTTT
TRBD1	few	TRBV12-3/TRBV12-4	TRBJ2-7	CASRRQGSYEALSSYEQYF	TGTGCCAGCAGACGACAGGGTTCCTACGAAGCTTTATCCTCCTACGAGCAGTACTTC
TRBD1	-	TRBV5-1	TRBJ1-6	CASSARTGDNSPLHF	TGCGCCAGCAGCGCACGGACAGGGGACAATTCACCCCTCCACTTT
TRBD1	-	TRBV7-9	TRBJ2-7	CASMTSAGTVDYEQYF	TGTGCCAGCATGACCTCCGCCGGGACAGTTGATTACGAGCAGTACTTC
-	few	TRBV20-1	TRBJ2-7	CSASIQPGEQYF	TGCAGTGCTAGTATCCAGCCGGGCGAGCAGTACTTC
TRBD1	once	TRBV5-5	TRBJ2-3	CASSTQGDSITDTQYF	TGCGCCAGCAGCACCCAGGGGGACAGTATCACAGATACGCAGTATTTT
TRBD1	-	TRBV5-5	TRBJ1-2	CASRLPGTGSYGYTF	TGTGCCAGCAGGTTACCAGGGACAGGATCCTATGGCTACACCTTC
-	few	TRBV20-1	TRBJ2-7	CSVAPWSSYEQYF	TGCAGTGTTGCCCCATGGAGCTCCTACGAGCAGTACTTC
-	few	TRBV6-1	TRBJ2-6	CASSERTSGANVLTF	TGTGCCAGCAGTGAACGGACCTCTGGGGCCAACGTCCTGACTTTC
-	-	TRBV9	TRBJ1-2	CASSPGGARGYTF	TGTGCCAGCAGCCCCGGGGGGGCCCGCGGCTACACCTTC
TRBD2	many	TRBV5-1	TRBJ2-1	CASSLGGGVYNEQFF	TGCGCCAGCAGCTTAGGCGGGGGAGTATACAATGAGCAGTTCTTC
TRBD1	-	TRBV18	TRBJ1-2	CASSRPDREYYGYTF	TGTGCCAGCTCACGACCTGACAGGGAGTACTATGGCTACACCTTC
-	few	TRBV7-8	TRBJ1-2	CASSLRESLDYGYTF	TGTGCCAGCAGCTTAAGGGAATCCCTTGACTATGGCTACACCTTC
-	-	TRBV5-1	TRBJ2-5	CASSWGPQETQYF	TGCGCCAGCAGCTGGGGCCCCCAAGAGACCCAGTACTTC
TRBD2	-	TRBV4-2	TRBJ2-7	CASSHRAGGSQDAYEQYF	TGTGCCAGCAGCCACCGGGCGGGGGGCTCCCAAGATGCCTACGAGCAGTACTTC
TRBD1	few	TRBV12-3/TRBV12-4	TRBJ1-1	CASSYRGRTEAFF	TGTGCCAGCAGTTACAGGGGGCGGACTGAAGCTTTCTTT
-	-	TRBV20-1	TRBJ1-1	CSARGGDTEAFF	TGCAGTGCTAGAGGGGGAGACACTGAAGCTTTCTTT
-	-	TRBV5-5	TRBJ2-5	CASSFHGETQYF	TGTGCCAGCAGCTTTCACGGAGAGACCCAGTACTTC
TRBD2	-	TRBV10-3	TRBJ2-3	CAISELWRGFLSDTQYF	TGTGCCATCAGTGAGCTCTGGCGGGGGTTTCTATCAGATACGCAGTATTTT
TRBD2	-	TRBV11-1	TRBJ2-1	CASSETSGRPPKRLSYNEQFF	TGTGCCAGCAGCGAGACTAGCGGGAGGCCACCTAAACGATTGTCCTACAATGAGCAGTTCTTC
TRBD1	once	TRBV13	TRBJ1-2	CASSEGTAYGYTF	TGTGCCAGCAGCGAGGGGACAGCGTATGGCTACACCTTC
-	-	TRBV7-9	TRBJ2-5	CASSPIGRGLGETQYF	TGTGCCAGCAGTCCCATTGGGCGGGGACTGGGGGAGACCCAGTACTTC
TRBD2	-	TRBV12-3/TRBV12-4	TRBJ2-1	CASNPGTSGRVYNEQFF	TGTGCCAGCAATCCCGGGACTAGCGGGAGGGTTTACAATGAGCAGTTCTTC
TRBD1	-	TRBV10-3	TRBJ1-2	CAIRGQVYGYTF	TGTGCCATCAGAGGACAGGTCTATGGCTACACCTTC
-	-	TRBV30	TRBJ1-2	CAGRLFNYGYTF	TGTGCCGGGAGGCTCTTTAACTATGGCTACACCTTC
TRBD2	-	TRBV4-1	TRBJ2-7	CASSQGSGGTYEQYF	TGCGCCAGCAGCCAAGGCTCGGGAGGCACCTACGAGCAGTACTTC
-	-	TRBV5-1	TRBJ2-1	CASSPGLLGHEQFF	TGCGCCAGCAGCCCGGGACTCCTCGGGCATGAGCAGTTCTTC
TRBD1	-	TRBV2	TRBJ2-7	CASSEGTGVSYEQYF	TGTGCCAGCAGTGAAGGGACAGGGGTCTCCTACGAGCAGTACTTC
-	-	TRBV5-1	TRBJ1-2	CAGGKGPTF	TGCGCCGGCGGGAAGGGGCCCACCTTC
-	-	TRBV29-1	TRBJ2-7	CSVEEGKGSEQYF	TGCAGCGTTGAAGAGGGGAAAGGATCCGAGCAGTACTTC
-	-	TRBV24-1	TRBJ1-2	CATSDGKPWTVANYGYTF	TGTGCCACCAGCGACGGAAAACCATGGACGGTGGCTAACTATGGCTACACCTTC
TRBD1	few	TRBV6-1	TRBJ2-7	CASSAQGTYEQYF	TGTGCCAGCAGTGCACAGGGGACCTACGAGCAGTACTTC
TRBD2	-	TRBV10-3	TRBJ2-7	CAISAGTSGRGSYEQYF	TGTGCCATCAGTGCCGGGACTAGCGGGAGAGGGTCCTACGAGCAGTACTTC
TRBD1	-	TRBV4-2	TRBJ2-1	CASSQLTGGTGNEQFF	TGTGCCAGCAGCCAATTGACAGGGGGCACGGGAAATGAGCAGTTCTTC
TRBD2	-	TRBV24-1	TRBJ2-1	CATSDLRGLASEQFF	TGTGCCACCAGTGATTTGAGGGGACTAGCATCCGAGCAGTTCTTC
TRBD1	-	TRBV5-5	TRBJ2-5	CASSSTGTGDHNEQYF	TGTGCCAGCAGCTCTACCGGGACAGGGGACCACAATGAGCAGTACTTC
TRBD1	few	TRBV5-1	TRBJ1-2	CASSLPGGNGYTF	TGCGCCAGCAGCTTACCAGGGGGAAATGGCTACACCTTC
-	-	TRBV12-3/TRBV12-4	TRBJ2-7	CASSFDGFKEQYF	TGTGCCAGCAGTTTCGACGGTTTCAAGGAGCAGTACTTC
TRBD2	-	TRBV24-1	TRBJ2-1	CATSDLGGLDNEQFF	TGTGCCACCAGTGATTTGGGGGGACTAGACAATGAGCAGTTCTTC
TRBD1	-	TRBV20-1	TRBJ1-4	CSANQDRTGRKLFF	TGCAGTGCTAACCAGGACAGGACCGGGAGAAAACTGTTTTTT
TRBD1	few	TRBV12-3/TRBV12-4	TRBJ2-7	CASIKSGTAYEQYF	TGTGCCAGCATTAAATCCGGGACAGCCTACGAGCAGTACTTC
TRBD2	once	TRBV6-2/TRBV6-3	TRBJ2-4	CASSRRGGSLAKNIQYF	TGTGCCAGTTCTCGACGCGGGGGTTCTCTAGCCAAAAACATTCAGTACTTC
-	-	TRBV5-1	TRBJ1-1	CASSPSIGLMNTEAFF	TGCGCCAGCAGCCCATCAATTGGTCTCATGAACACTGAAGCTTTCTTT
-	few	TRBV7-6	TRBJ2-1	CASSSSSPRTDEQFF	TGTGCCAGCAGCTCGTCTAGCCCCCGTACGGATGAGCAGTTCTTC